This TCR beta chain is drawn from a study of cytomegalovirus exposure and HLA in healthy donors listed by TCRdb under 2017. Context from the whole study: An earlier analysis of roughly 500 of the donors reported 250 to 300 Gb of sequence data and 117 million unique TCR beta sequences from about 179 million T cells. Approximately 300 gigabases of sequencing data and roughly 80 million unique TCR sequences made up an early release that covered some 640 HLA-typed donors. Among the roughly 400 genotyped donors, around 81% belonged to the genetic ancestry cluster associated with self-reported Caucasian donors. The study aimed to test whether signatures of past pathogen exposure could be identified by cataloging public T cell receptors. Using immunosequencing, the study profiled T cell repertoires from fewer than 700 subjects and related those repertoires to cytomegalovirus serostatus. Along with the approximately 620-subject first cohort, a separate validation cohort of 120 different subjects was used. The study combined high-throughput TCR immunosequencing, statistical association of individual TCRs with disease status, and machine learning to predict cytomegalovirus infection status. In a later analysis, previously published TCR beta repertoires from several hundred donors were re-analyzed and high-resolution HLA genotyping was added so that TCR occurrence patterns could be studied. The later analysis used no new phenotypic data to find candidate immune exposures, relying instead on TCR beta sequences and their occurrence across donors. In an earlier analysis of roughly 580 of the donors, high-throughput TCR beta sequencing was used to judge whether each TCR beta V gene segment behaved as functional or pseudogenic. Donor age, sex, ethnicity and CMV serostatus were compiled alongside the repertoire data. In a later genetic analysis, genome-wide SNP genotypes for about three fifths of the roughly 670 donors were used, and that subset was treated as a discovery cohort. All discovery cohort repertoires had been generated on a single sequencing platform. HLA typing covered class I and class II loci at four-digit resolution. Typing coverage differed by locus: A, B, C, DRB1 and DQB1 were typed in about 620-630 donors, DQA1 in approximately 520, DPA1 in around 610, and DPB1 in just under 490. Several DR-DQ haplotypes were handled as single units for association and clustering because linkage in the cohort was strong. Among 300 to 500 genotyped donors of the cohort, an average of around 250,000 unique TCR beta nucleotide sequences was sequenced per donor, of which 15% to 20% were non-productive. The full study reports these points: In a later analysis, TCR association rates were found to vary across HLA loci, with the most associated TCRs seen for DRB1 alleles and the fewest for HLA-C alleles. Compared with equally common non-associated chains, HLA-associated TCR beta chains in a later analysis were more clonally expanded and had lower generation probabilities. The 87-base-pair reads could not distinguish some IMGT-functional V segments, including TRBV6-2 and TRBV6-3, so those segments were excluded. In vitro tests confirmed that a few of the cytomegalovirus-associated TCR beta chains recognize cytomegalovirus antigens. According to a later analysis, most CMV-associated TCR beta chains appeared to be HLA-restricted, and the HLA associations seemed to be driven largely by CMV exposure. Sequencing depth was assumed to be roughly uniform across donors in the presence/absence analyses, though that assumption may not hold. V-gene and J-gene trimming of TCR beta chains was associated with a missense DCLRE1C variant in a later genetic analysis, and the association was replicated in an independent cohort. HLA typing was unavailable for some donors at each locus, so association tests used only the typed subset. The cohort was sequenced for TCR beta chains only, and without alpha or paired-chain data the features that could be detected were limited. Compared with the roughly 670-donor mean, donors in an Asian-associated ancestry cluster had fewer N-insertions in productive TCRs, according to a later genetic analysis. In an earlier analysis of some 550 of the donors, most TCR beta V segments were observed in productive rearrangements about 87% or about 30% of the time, broadly matching IMGT annotations. A cluster of highly shared sequence variants was judged likely to represent a technical artifact of the sequencing pipeline. Most TCR sequences were observed very rarely across donors, whereas some public TCRs were present in many individuals. In a later analysis, around 17,000 TCR beta sequences were associated with specific HLA alleles at a false discovery rate of 0.05. A further reported finding was that TCR beta sequences accurately predicted the HLA-A and HLA-B alleles for most subjects in the first cohort. When HLA alleles, especially DR and DQ, strongly co-occurred, TCR associations were difficult to assign to individual alleles. For the cohort, immune exposure information was limited to CMV serostatus. Because counts were too low, some 17 rarely observed V segments, including chromosome 9 orphons, were excluded from the earlier analysis of 587 of the donors. Correlated functional status among segregating V segments might reflect linkage disequilibrium, but an unknown experimental factor could not be ruled out. It was suggested by the authors that the approach could potentially be generalized to other disease states and immunological phenotypes. Several of the top co-occurrence clusters appeared to be linked to parvovirus B19, influenza, CMV and Epstein-Barr virus, according to a later analysis. Cytomegalovirus status was reported to be diagnosed by the classifier with high specificity and sensitivity in both the original and validation cohorts. The study gave a list of some 150 TCR beta chains associated with cytomegalovirus.

For this clone: The specificity of this receptor is unknown. No clone much larger than this one lies a single base away; base qualities are absent.

The library was obtained by the immunoSEQ multiplex PCR assay. For the multiplex PCR, a mixture combining 60 forward primers for TCR Vbeta segments and 13 reverse primers for TCR Jbeta segments was used. The CDR3 region of rearranged TCR beta genes was amplified from genomic DNA by a multiplex PCR assay. On the Illumina HiSeq System, the amplified TCR beta libraries were sequenced as 87-base-pair reads. Processing in the source paper ran as follows. In a later analysis, roughly 80 million unique TCR beta chains were counted across the 500 to 700 repertoires, and roughly 10 million of these chains were shared by at least two donors. Raw reads were error-corrected and collapsed into unique sequences by a nearest-neighbor algorithm in which closely related sequences were merged to remove PCR and sequencing errors. CDR3 sequences were aligned to IMGT reference sequences to assign V, D and J gene segments. For a sequence to be retained, a match of at least six nucleotides was required to both a V gene segment and a J gene segment. A rearrangement was called productive if the CDR3 had no stop codons and remained in frame with V and J, and every other rearrangement was called non-productive. CDR3 was defined by IMGT convention, running from the second conserved V-encoded cysteine to the conserved J-encoded phenylalanine. The earlier analysis of about 560 of the donors excluded any sequence lacking an unambiguous match to a single V gene segment. An earlier analysis of some 610 of the donors called V segments functional above 56.7% productive rearrangements and segregating when the between-donor standard deviation exceeded 5%. A statistical classification framework was developed to diagnose cytomegalovirus status using the catalog of TCR beta chain sequences. In a later analysis, TCR nucleotide sequences were compared against IMGT/GENE-DB human TR gene sequences so that V and J genes could be assigned. In a later analysis, CDR3 sequences and most-parsimonious VDJ recombination scenarios were assigned using the TCRdist pipeline. In a later analysis, each TCR beta chain was defined by its CDR3 amino acid sequence together with its V-gene family, and reads without a unique V-gene family were excluded. As a way to deal with suspected cross-contamination and a sequencing artifact, a later analysis dropped 450 to 600 nucleotide sequences that were highly shared and had low generation probability. A later analysis calculated a clonal expansion index for each public chain from normalized within-repertoire ranks of inferred template counts. Generation probabilities in a later analysis came from a VDJ recombination model fitted to out-of-frame rearrangements, and those results were checked against IGoR. In a later analysis, TCR-TCR, TCR-HLA and TCR-CMV co-occurrence was scored with hypergeometric tests, and a repertoire-size bias correction was applied to TCR pairs. A later analysis estimated false discovery rates by permuting HLA or CMV assignments 20 times. A later analysis grouped co-occurring TCRs with DBSCAN, adding TCRdist sequence similarity when clustering within HLA-allele-positive subsets. Co-occurrence clustering excluded repertoires with fewer than 30,000 or more than 120,000 public chains, plus five with anomalous nucleotide sharing. TCRdb stores this immuneACCESS table with in-frame sequences only. Part of the clones is absent; in the studies checked, under half of the shortfall reflects unresolved V genes, and no reason is known for the rest. V and J calls and clone size are given by that table; D and trimming were obtained from the DNA. The sample records some 150,000 clones, about four fifths of which are singletons. Of the sample, roughly 3.6% falls within the top ten clones.

The cohort comprised several hundred healthy bone marrow donors. Cohort members were all nominally healthy when sampled, although unrecorded immune exposures were likely present. CMV serostatus was recorded as positive for roughly 290 and negative for about half of the roughly 700 cohort members, whereas no CMV serostatus was recorded for the donor in question. A peripheral blood sample was provided by each donor, and peripheral blood mononuclear cells were used for TCR beta sequencing. The Qiagen DNeasy Blood Extraction Kit was used to extract genomic DNA from the blood cell samples. The CDR3 goes from the cysteine to the phenylalanine over 15 residues. The retained sequence is limited to the CDR3, 45 bases, with the frame set at the first base. The germline V gene gives CDR1 as MNHNS and CDR2 as SASEGT. V is cut by 4 bases and J by 4 bases, and the space between the germline ends is 14 bases.

The V gene is TRBV6-1 and the J gene is TRBJ1-3; a tentative D match to TRBD1 spans 5 bases. This TCR was sampled from a human donor in good health. Material: PBMCs. The nucleotide sequence reads TGTGCCAGCAGTGGCCCAGGGTCGAGCGGAAACACCATATATTTT. This codes for CASSGPGSSGNTIYF.